This TCR beta chain was retrieved from a study of shared clonotypes between healthy human individuals. Libraries were prepared by immunoSEQ multiplex PCR; TCRdb keeps only in-frame clonotypes and omits some of them. The sample has about 2 million clones, about 95% seen once. The CDR3 has 11 residues. Germline CDR1 reads DFQATT; CDR2 reads SNEGSKA (reference sequence). The V end lost 5 bases, the J end lost 3 bases, and 4 bases lay between the germline ends. As defined, naive CD8 cells were CD45RO-negative and positively selected for CCR7, with terminally differentiated effector memory CD45RA+ cells excluded. The donor population consisted of healthy HIV-negative adults with no recent acute infections or vaccinations.

Sequencing used naive CD8+ T cells sorted from blood. The origin of this receptor is a man aged 18 to 30 in good health. The gene calls are TRBV20-1 and TRBJ2-2, with D hard to call. The CDR3 here is CSASDTGELFF. In DNA form, the CDR3 reads TGCAGTGCTTCCGACACCGGGGAGCTGTTTTTT.